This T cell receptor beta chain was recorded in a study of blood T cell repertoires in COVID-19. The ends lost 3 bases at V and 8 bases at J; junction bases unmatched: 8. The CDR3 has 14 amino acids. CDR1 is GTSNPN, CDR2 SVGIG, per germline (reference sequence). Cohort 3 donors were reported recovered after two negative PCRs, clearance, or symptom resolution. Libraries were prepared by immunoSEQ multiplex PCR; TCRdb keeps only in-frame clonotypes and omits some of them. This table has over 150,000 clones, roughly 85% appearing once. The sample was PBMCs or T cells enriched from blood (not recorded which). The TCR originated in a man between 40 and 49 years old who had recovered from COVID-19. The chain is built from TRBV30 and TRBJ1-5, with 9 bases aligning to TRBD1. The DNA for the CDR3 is TGTGCCTGGAGCCCCGGGACAGGGAGGGAGCCCCAGCATTTT. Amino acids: CAWSPGTGREPQHF.